This TCR beta chain was sequenced in a study of CD8+ T cells in alopecia areata. The treatment here: oral pan-JAK inhibitor, 5-10 mg twice daily. This clone was seen a handful of times. J lost 8 bases, V lost 0 bases, and 6 bases had no gene match. CDR1 is SQVTM and CDR2 is ANQGSEA in the germline V gene. CDR3 length equals 14 residues. cDNA reverse transcribed from extracted RNA served as the sequencing template. The method was immunoSEQ multiplex PCR; TCRdb's version includes in-frame clones alone and lacks a portion of them. The repertoire consists of around 140,000 clones, with roughly 54% occurring once and the leading ten covering more than 15%.

This chain joins TRBV29-1 and TRBJ2-1; 8 nucleotides align to TRBD1. The sequence was collected from a human donor with alopecia areata. The source was CD8+ T cells sorted from blood, collected at week 4, from a patient treated with tofacitinib. The CDR3 bases are TGCAGCGTTGAAGACCGACAGGGGAGGTATGAGCAGTTCTTC. This gives the protein CSVEDRQGRYEQFF.